This T cell receptor beta chain is from a study of blood T cell repertoires in COVID-19. Participants reported their clinical history, and cohort assignment relied on those reports. Germline V gene sequence: CDR1 MNHEY, CDR2 SVGAGI. The length of the CDR3 is 15 residues. J lost 4 bases, V lost 0 bases, and 4 bases had no gene match. Original analysis: It was from reference gene primer amplification that nucleated cell counts were estimated. Only in-frame clones appear in the TCRdb table, and some are missing; sequencing was by immunoSEQ multiplex PCR. For V, J and clone size, that table is used; D and trimming come from the DNA. The sample contains about 210,000 clones, around 90% of which appear only once.

Sequenced material: PBMCs or T cells enriched from blood (not recorded which). The TCR originated in a man younger than 35 with acute COVID-19. The rearrangement joins TRBV6-5 to TRBJ2-7; TRBD1 aligns across 9 bases. For the CDR3, the DNA is TGTGCCAGCAGTTACTCGGCCGGACAGGGGTACGAGCAGTACTTC. Encoded protein: CASSYSAGQGYEQYF.